A selection of T cell receptor beta chains follows, all from one sample in a study of glioma-infiltrating T cells. TCRdb reanalysed the multiplex PCR reads using MiXCR and keeps one entry per CDR3 protein. The sample consists of under 200,000 distinct CDR3 sequences, more than 25% of them appearing once. The specimen was glioma tissue, nonneoplastic brain tissue, or PBMCs (not recorded which). The receptors originated from a human donor with low-grade glioma or glioblastoma, undergoing nonglioma brain surgery, or in good health (not recorded which). Both conserved end residues are part of each CDR3. The D gene is left open where the match is weak. The size entry is marked missing in some rows and otherwise reads once, few, many or a size class.

V	J	size	D	DNA	CDR3
TRBV9	TRBJ2-1	many	NA	TGTGCCAGCAGCGTAGGTAGCGAAGGGGGGTATGAGCAGTTCTTC	CASSVGSEGGYEQFF
TRBV27	TRBJ2-5	NA	TRBD2	TGTGCCAGCAGTTTAGCGTCTAGCGGGACCCCCGTAGAGACCCAGTACTTC	CASSLASSGTPVETQYF
TRBV20-1	TRBJ1-1	many	TRBD1	TGCAGTGCCCCGAGAGGGGGCCTGAACACTGAAGCTTTCTTT	CSAPRGGLNTEAFF
TRBV27	TRBJ1-2	many	NA	TGTGCCAGCAGTCCCCGCAACGGGAACTATGGCTACACCTTC	CASSPRNGNYGYTF
TRBV20-1	TRBJ2-7	NA	NA	TGCAGGGCCGGGGTGACCTACGAGCAGTACTTC	CRAGVTYEQYF
TRBV20-1	TRBJ2-2	many	NA	TGCAGTGCCCTCGACACCAACACCGGGGAGCTGTTTTTT	CSALDTNTGELFF
TRBV5-1	TRBJ2-7	NA	NA	TGCGCCAGCAGCTTGGAAGGGAATAAGCAGTACTTC	CASSLEGNKQYF
TRBV12-3/TRBV12-4	TRBJ2-5	few	TRBD1	TGTGCCAGCAGACCGGGACAGGGGGCTCATGTAAAGACCCAGTACTTC	CASRPGQGAHVKTQYF
TRBV24-1	TRBJ2-3	many	NA	TGTGCCACCAGTGATTCAGGGTTGAATACGCAGTATTTT	CATSDSGLNTQYF
TRBV6-2/TRBV6-3	TRBJ2-7	NA	TRBD2	TGTGCCAGCAGTGTGGTTAGCGGGAGGGCCCACGAGCAGTACTTC	CASSVVSGRAHEQYF
TRBV19	TRBJ2-1	many	NA	TGTGCCAGTAGTCCCTTATGGGAGCTGGGGTATGAGCAGTTCTTC	CASSPLWELGYEQFF
TRBV4-1	TRBJ2-5	many	NA	TGCGCCAGCAGCAAACAGGTTCAAGAGACCCAGTACTTC	CASSKQVQETQYF
TRBV3-1	TRBJ2-4	NA	NA	TGTGCCAGCAGACTGCCGGGACCAAACATTCAGTACTTC	CASRLPGPNIQYF
TRBV19	TRBJ1-5	many	NA	TGTGCCAGTATCCCCGATGGGCAGAGCAATCAGCCCCAGCATTTT	CASIPDGQSNQPQHF
TRBV5-5	TRBJ1-2	few	NA	TGTGCCAGCAGCTTGGTCAAGGGGAGGGATGACTATGGCTACACCTTC	CASSLVKGRDDYGYTF
TRBV4-3	TRBJ2-7	NA	TRBD1	TGCGCCAGCAGCCAAGTTTCCGGGACAGGGGGCTACGAGCAGTACTTC	CASSQVSGTGGYEQYF
TRBV7-9	TRBJ1-2	many	NA	TGTGCCAGCAGTCGACTGGATACCCCTGGCTACACCTTC	CASSRLDTPGYTF
TRBV27	TRBJ1-1	NA	TRBD1	TGTGCCAGCTCACCCCAGGGGGTAGGGATGAACACTGAAGCTTTCTTT	CASSPQGVGMNTEAFF
TRBV29-1	TRBJ1-2	many	TRBD1	TGCAGCGTTGTGACAGGGGGCTATGGCTACACCTTC	CSVVTGGYGYTF
TRBV29-1	TRBJ2-3	many	NA	TGCAGCGTTGTGGTACTGGGGGATACGCAGTATTTT	CSVVVLGDTQYF
TRBV29-1	TRBJ2-3	once	NA	TGCAGCGCAGGAGGCACGTCTAGCACAGATATGCAGTATTTT	CSAGGTSSTDMQYF
TRBV4-1	TRBJ2-3	NA	NA	TGCGACAGCATCCACATCTGGACCGCGGCCCCAGATACGCAGTATTTT	CDSIHIWTAAPDTQYF
TRBV5-1	TRBJ1-6	NA	NA	TGCGACAGCAGCTCGACTCTCAGGGAATTTAATTCACCCCTCCACTTT	CDSSSTLREFNSPLHF
TRBV9	TRBJ1-3	NA	TRBD1	TGTGCCAGCACCCCAGCCCCGGGGACAGGGGTCGGAAACACCATATATTTT	CASTPAPGTGVGNTIYF
TRBV7-9	TRBJ1-2	many	NA	TGTGCCAGCAGCTCAACGGGTCGGGGGTATGGCTACACCTTC	CASSSTGRGYGYTF
TRBV4-1	TRBJ1-2	many	TRBD1	TGCGCCAGCAGCCAAAATCCAGGGACAGGGAACTATGGCTACACCTTC	CASSQNPGTGNYGYTF
TRBV10-3	TRBJ2-7	few	NA	TGTGCCATCAGTGGCGAACAGGCCTATAACGAGCAGTACTTC	CAISGEQAYNEQYF
TRBV25-1	TRBJ2-5	many	NA	TGTGCCAGCAGTGAACAGGGCGATGGGACCCAGTACTTC	CASSEQGDGTQYF
TRBV28	TRBJ2-7	many	NA	TGTGCCAGCAGTTTAAGGGGGAGACTCTCCGAGCAGTACTTC	CASSLRGRLSEQYF
TRBV5-1	TRBJ2-5	NA	NA	TGCGCCAGCAGCTCTGGACAGCTCCGAGAGACCCAGTACTTC	CASSSGQLRETQYF
TRBV27	TRBJ2-7	many	TRBD2	TGTGCCAGCAGTTTGGGGCAGACTAGCGGGAGGGCCTACGAGCAGTACTTC	CASSLGQTSGRAYEQYF
TRBV2	TRBJ2-7	NA	TRBD2	TGTGCCAGCAGTGAAGCGGGGACTAGCGATAATTACGAGCAGTACTTC	CASSEAGTSDNYEQYF
TRBV7-2	TRBJ2-5	many	TRBD2	TGTGCCAGCAGCTTAGTTGCGCGGGAGGAAGAGACCCAGTACTTC	CASSLVAREEETQYF
TRBV7-9	TRBJ2-2	few	TRBD2	TGTGCCAGCAGCCCCAGACTAGCGGGGGACACCGGGGAGCTGTTTTTT	CASSPRLAGDTGELFF
TRBV15	TRBJ1-2	once	NA	TGTGCCACCAGCAGCCCACACAATGGGCGCGGCTACACCTTC	CATSSPHNGRGYTF
TRBV29-1	TRBJ2-1	NA	TRBD2	TGCAGCGCCACAACTAGCGGGAGGGCCAACGAGCAGTTCTTC	CSATTSGRANEQFF
TRBV7-2	TRBJ1-1	many	NA	TGTGCCAGCAGCTTAATGCGGGGGAACACTGAAGCTTTCTTT	CASSLMRGNTEAFF
TRBV7-9	TRBJ1-6	many	TRBD1	TGTGCCAGCAGCTTTATGGGACAGGCTAATTCACCCCTCCACTTT	CASSFMGQANSPLHF
TRBV6-1	TRBJ1-5	many	TRBD1	TGTGCCAGTAGAAAGAAAAAACAGGGGAATCAGCCCCAGCATTTT	CASRKKKQGNQPQHF
TRBV7-9	TRBJ2-7	many	NA	TGTGCCAGCAGTTTCACTAGCAACGAGCAGTACTTC	CASSFTSNEQYF
TRBV7-2	TRBJ2-3	many	TRBD1	TGTGCCAGCAGCTCCCGGGACAGGGGGCGGACAGATACGCAGTATTTT	CASSSRDRGRTDTQYF
TRBV29-1	TRBJ1-1	many	NA	TGCAGCGTTGAGGCTTCTCAGCGAGGTCCTGCCTTCTTT	CSVEASQRGPAFF
TRBV12-5	TRBJ2-5	NA	NA	TGTGCTAGTGGTTCGGACTCCCAAGAGACCCAGTACTTC	CASGSDSQETQYF
TRBV20-1	TRBJ1-1	medium-sized	NA	TGCAGTGCTAGACAGGGAACGAACACTGAAGCTTTCTTT	CSARQGTNTEAFF
TRBV4-2	TRBJ2-7	few	TRBD1	TGTGCCAGCAGCCAAGAGAATAGGGCAGGGGGCGTTTACGAGCAGTACTTC	CASSQENRAGGVYEQYF
TRBV27	TRBJ2-6	many	NA	TGTGCCAGCAGCTCTCAGGGTTCTGGGGCCAACGTCCTGACTTTC	CASSSQGSGANVLTF
TRBV12-3/TRBV12-4	TRBJ1-2	NA	TRBD1	TGTGCCAGCAGCCCGACAGGGGGCGGGTATGCCTACACCTTC	CASSPTGGGYAYTF
TRBV27	TRBJ1-2	many	NA	TGTGCCAGCAGTCCTACTACAGGGAACTATGGCTACACCTTC	CASSPTTGNYGYTF
TRBV20-1	TRBJ2-5	many	NA	TGCAGTGCTACCCTAACCCAAGAGACCCAGTACTTC	CSATLTQETQYF
TRBV5-4	TRBJ1-1	many	NA	TGTGCCAGCAGCGTCACAGTCGGGGACACTGAAGCTTTCTTT	CASSVTVGDTEAFF
TRBV11-1	TRBJ1-1	many	TRBD1	TGTGCCAGCAGCTCGAGGCGGACAGGGACGGGGGCTTTCTTT	CASSSRRTGTGAFF
TRBV7-2	TRBJ1-3	many	NA	TGTGCCAGCAGCTTAGCCGGGATGACTGGAAACACCATATATTTT	CASSLAGMTGNTIYF
TRBV27	TRBJ2-3	NA	TRBD2	TGTGCCAGCAGACCGGGACTAGGGGGGCGGGATACGCAGTATTTT	CASRPGLGGRDTQYF
TRBV11-2	TRBJ2-1	NA	NA	TGTGCCAGCAGCTTACGTAGGGCATCATGGGCGCTTAGCTCCTACAATGAGCAGTTCTTC	CASSLRRASWALSSYNEQFF
TRBV30	TRBJ2-1	few	NA	TGTGCCTGGAGTGTAGGGTCGTACAATGAGCAGTTCTTC	CAWSVGSYNEQFF